This T cell receptor (beta chain) comes out of a study of cytomegalovirus exposure and HLA in healthy donors (dated by TCRdb to the late 2010s). With respect to the entire study: An earlier analysis of roughly 570 of the donors reported 276 Gb of sequence data and around 100 million unique TCR beta sequences obtained from roughly 170 million T cells. An early release that covered fewer than 800 HLA-typed donors contained about 300 gigabases of sequencing data and tens of millions of unique TCR sequences. Of the roughly 430 genotyped donors, roughly 85% fell in the genetic ancestry cluster associated with self-reported Caucasian donors. The study aimed to test whether signatures of past pathogen exposure could be identified by cataloging public T cell receptors. The T cell repertoires of 666 subjects were profiled by immunosequencing and related to cytomegalovirus serostatus. Along with the approximately 670-subject first cohort, a separate validation cohort of approximately 110 different subjects was used. The study combined high-throughput TCR immunosequencing, statistical association of individual TCRs with disease status, and machine learning to predict cytomegalovirus infection status. To study patterns of TCR occurrence, a later analysis re-analyzed previously published TCR beta repertoires from several hundred donors and added high-resolution HLA genotyping. In the later analysis, no new phenotypic data were used to find candidate immune exposures; instead, reliance was placed on TCR beta sequences and their occurrence across donors. In an earlier analysis of roughly 600 of the donors, high-throughput TCR beta sequencing was used to judge whether each TCR beta V gene segment behaved as functional or pseudogenic. Donor age, sex, ethnicity and CMV serostatus were compiled alongside the repertoire data. Genome-wide SNP genotypes for about three fifths of the 666 donors were used in a later genetic analysis, which treated that subset as a discovery cohort. Every repertoire in the discovery cohort had been generated on one and the same sequencing platform. Class I and class II HLA loci were covered by the typing at four-digit resolution. The number of donors typed differed by locus, with about 629-640 for A, B, C, DRB1 and DQB1, more than 500 for DQA1, 606 for DPA1, and around 450 for DPB1. Five DR-DQ haplotypes were treated as single units for association and clustering because of strong linkage in the cohort. On average, roughly 240,000 unique TCR beta nucleotide sequences were sequenced per donor among 398 genotyped donors of the cohort, with roughly 18% of those sequences being non-productive.

To note about this clone: Its binding antigen is unknown. Base qualities are missing; no much larger clone stands one base away.

Library preparation employed the immunoSEQ multiplex PCR assay. A mixture of 60 forward primers for TCR Vbeta segments and 13 reverse primers for TCR Jbeta segments was used in the multiplex PCR. The CDR3 region of rearranged TCR beta genes was amplified from genomic DNA by a multiplex PCR assay. The amplified TCR beta libraries were sequenced on the Illumina HiSeq System as 87-base-pair reads. The paper's data handling went like this. In a later analysis, roughly 80 million unique TCR beta chains were counted across the roughly 610 repertoires, and approximately 9.9 million of these chains were shared by at least two donors. Raw reads were error-corrected and collapsed into unique sequences with a nearest-neighbor algorithm that merged closely related sequences to remove PCR and sequencing errors. V, D and J gene segments were assigned by aligning CDR3 sequences to IMGT reference sequences. For a sequence to be retained, at least a six-nucleotide match to both a V gene segment and a J gene segment was required. A rearrangement counted as productive if the CDR3 had no stop codons and remained in frame with V and J, and every other rearrangement counted as non-productive. CDR3 was defined according to IMGT convention as the region running from the second conserved V-encoded cysteine to the conserved J-encoded phenylalanine. Sequences without an unambiguous match to a single V gene segment were excluded from the earlier analysis of approximately 560 of the donors. In an earlier analysis of about 590 of the donors, a V segment was called functional when productive rearrangements were above 56.7%, and segregating when the standard deviation between donors exceeded 5%. A statistical classification framework was built to diagnose cytomegalovirus status from the catalog of TCR beta chain sequences. A later analysis assigned V and J genes by comparing TCR nucleotide sequences with IMGT/GENE-DB human TR gene sequences. Using the TCRdist pipeline, a later analysis assigned CDR3 sequences along with most-parsimonious VDJ recombination scenarios. A later analysis defined each TCR beta chain by its CDR3 amino acid sequence plus V-gene family, and excluded reads lacking a unique V-gene family. A later analysis removed roughly 590 highly shared, low-generation-probability nucleotide sequences to deal with suspected cross-contamination and a sequencing artifact. For each public chain, a later analysis derived a clonal expansion index from normalized ranks of inferred template counts within each repertoire. A later analysis computed generation probabilities with a VDJ recombination model fitted to out-of-frame rearrangements, and checked the results against IGoR. In a later analysis, hypergeometric tests were used to score TCR-TCR, TCR-HLA and TCR-CMV co-occurrence, with a repertoire-size bias correction applied to TCR pairs. A later analysis estimated false discovery rates by permuting HLA or CMV assignments 20 times. A later analysis grouped co-occurring TCRs with DBSCAN, adding TCRdist sequence similarity when clustering within HLA-allele-positive subsets. Co-occurrence clustering excluded repertoires with fewer than 30,000 or more than 120,000 public chains, plus five with anomalous nucleotide sharing. Held by TCRdb, this immuneACCESS table contains in-frame sequences only and omits some clones. Under half of the omission traces to an unresolved V gene where checked; the cause of the rest is unknown. The D gene and trimming were derived from the DNA, and the V and J assignments and clone size from that table. Across this sample there are 150,000 to 180,000 clones, with over 70% seen only once. About 2.1% of the sample is held by the ten biggest clonotypes.

Taken from the germline V gene, the CDR1 and CDR2 loops are SGDLS and YYNGEE. From cysteine to phenylalanine, the CDR3 is 14 amino acids long. The DNA shown is the 42-base CDR3, in frame from base 1. V and J lose 0 bases and 6 bases, and a span of 12 bases separates them. The investigation overall reported the following: According to a later analysis, most CMV-associated TCR beta chains appeared to be HLA-restricted, and the HLA associations seemed to be driven largely by CMV exposure. A further reported finding was that TCR beta sequences accurately predicted the HLA-A and HLA-B alleles for most subjects in the first cohort. In vitro tests confirmed that a few of the cytomegalovirus-associated TCR beta chains recognize cytomegalovirus antigens. According to a later genetic analysis, donors in an Asian-associated ancestry cluster had fewer N-insertions in productive TCRs than the approximately 670-donor mean. According to a later analysis, TCR association rates differed among HLA loci, with DRB1 alleles showing the most associated TCRs and HLA-C alleles showing the fewest. In both the original and validation cohorts, the classifier was reported to diagnose cytomegalovirus status with high specificity and sensitivity. The authors suggested that the approach could potentially be generalized to other disease states and immunological phenotypes. Specific HLA alleles were associated with 15,000 to 20,000 TCR beta sequences at a false discovery rate of 0.05 in a later analysis. In a later analysis, HLA-associated TCR beta chains were found to be more clonally expanded and to have lower generation probabilities than equally common non-associated chains. A later analysis reported that several top co-occurrence clusters appeared linked to parvovirus B19, influenza, CMV and Epstein-Barr virus. Linkage disequilibrium might explain the correlated functional status among segregating V segments, but an unknown experimental factor could not be ruled out. Because HLA typing was unavailable for some donors at each locus, only the typed subset was used in association tests. Roughly uniform sequencing depth across donors was assumed in presence/absence analyses, although this assumption may not hold. In this cohort, only TCR beta chains were sequenced, and detectable features were limited by the absence of alpha or paired-chain data. A group of highly shared sequence variants was considered likely to be a technical artifact of the sequencing pipeline. An association between a missense DCLRE1C variant and V-gene and J-gene trimming of TCR beta chains was found in a later genetic analysis and replicated in an independent cohort. Because counts were too low, some 17 rarely observed V segments, including chromosome 9 orphons, were excluded from the earlier analysis of some 590 of the donors. Strong co-occurrence of HLA alleles, especially DR and DQ, made assigning TCR associations to individual alleles difficult. Most TCR sequences were seen in very few donors, while some public TCRs were found in many individuals. Because the 87-base-pair reads could not distinguish some IMGT-functional V segments, including TRBV6-2 and TRBV6-3, those segments were excluded. A total of around 150 TCR beta chains were listed by the study as associated with cytomegalovirus. In an earlier analysis of some 540 of the donors, most TCR beta V segments appeared in productive rearrangements about 87% or about 30% of the time, broadly matching IMGT annotations. For the cohort, immune exposure information was limited to CMV serostatus.

The cohort was made up of approximately 700 healthy bone marrow donors. Cohort members were all nominally healthy when sampled, although unrecorded immune exposures were likely present. The donor tested CMV seronegative and was one of the 352 seronegative cohort members. A peripheral blood sample was provided by each donor, and peripheral blood mononuclear cells were used for TCR beta sequencing. Genomic DNA extraction from the blood cell samples was performed with the Qiagen DNeasy Blood Extraction Kit. Recombination linked TRBV9 to TRBJ1-1, with no confidently assigned D gene. The TCR comes from a man aged 30-40 years in good health and CMV-seronegative. The sample consisted of PBMCs. The encoded CDR3 is CASSVAPVHAEAFF. The sequence in DNA is TGTGCCAGCAGCGTAGCTCCAGTACATGCTGAAGCTTTCTTT.